One sample yielded the 20 T cell receptor beta chains listed below, sequenced in a study of T cell changes during pregnancy in multiple sclerosis. Clones were read by immunoSEQ multiplex PCR, and TCRdb kept only the in-frame ones, dropping some. The sample has more than 100,000 clones; about 90% are singletons. The source was peripheral blood, collected after pregnancy. These receptors were taken from a female donor with multiple sclerosis, enrolled in a pregnancy study.

The chain recombines TRBV2 with TRBJ2-5; D is unclear. V was clipped by 10 bases and J by 3 bases, with 9 bases between them. The CDR3 consists of 11 residues. Germline CDR1 is SNHLY and CDR2 is FYNNEI. CDR3 sequence: CATRQEETQYF. The CDR3 nucleotides read TGTGCCACCCGGCAGGAAGAGACCCAGTACTTC.

The V and J genes are TRBV7-8 and TRBJ1-2, with TRBD1 matching over 7 bases. This CDR3 is 14 amino acids long. V gave up 5 bases and J gave up 3 bases; unmatched junction bases: 6. Looked up from germline, CDR1 is SGHVS and CDR2 is FQNEAQ. Here the CDR3 DNA reads TGTGCCAGCAGCGCGCGGACAGGCGACTATGGCTACACCTTC. It translates to CASSARTGDYGYTF.

In DNA, the CDR3 is TGTGCCAGCAGCTTGGGGCCACCGGGACAGGGCTATGGCTACACCTTC. Protein: CASSLGPPGQGYGYTF. V is TRBV5-8 and J is TRBJ1-2, with 9 bases fitting TRBD1. With 0 bases clipped from V and 4 bases from J, the junction kept 7 bases outside the gene matches. There are 16 residues in the CDR3. CDR1 is SGHTS, CDR2 YDEGEE, per germline.

The V gene is TRBV11-2, the J gene TRBJ1-1; D may be TRBD1 (6 bases). CDR3 length: 16 amino acids. V was cut by 0 bases and J by 5 bases, with 16 bases left in between. Per the germline V gene, CDR1 is SGHAT and CDR2 is FQNNGV. In nucleotides, the CDR3 is TGTGCCAGCAGCTTAGAGGGGGGGGCCGGTAGAACTGAAGCTTTCTTT. It is translated as CASSLEGGAGRTEAFF.

V and J are TRBV7-9 and TRBJ1-1; D not resolved. Trimming shortened V by 5 bases and J by 3 bases, and 13 bases separated the two germline ends. The CDR3 consists of 14 residues. Germline assignment: CDR1 SEHNR and CDR2 FQNEAQ (reference sequence). For the CDR3, the DNA is TGTGCCAGCAGCGAATCAGGCACTCACACTGAAGCTTTCTTT. Translation gives CASSESGTHTEAFF.

J is TRBJ2-4 and V is TRBV19; possible D gene TRBD1, 6 bases. Germline V gene sequence: CDR1 LNHDA, CDR2 SQIVND (reference sequence). The CDR3 runs 13 residues. V was trimmed by 8 bases and J by 2 bases, leaving 10 bases between them. The CDR3 DNA is TGTGCCAGTGAACAGGGTACCAAAAACATTCAGTACTTC. Its translation is CASEQGTKNIQYF.

The V and J genes are TRBV18 and TRBJ2-7, with a possible D match to TRBD2 (6 bases). Trimming removed 2 bases at V and 6 bases at J, with 14 bases between. From germline, CDR1 is KGHSH and CDR2 LQKENI. The CDR3 has 14 residues. CDR3 in DNA: TGTGCCAGCTCACCAGGACGGGAGCGGACCGAGCAGTACTTC. This sequence encodes CASSPGRERTEQYF. Full variable domain (missing parts from reference TRBV18 and TRBJ2-7): NAGVMQNPRHLVRRRGQEARLRCSPMKGHSHVYWYRQLPEEGLKFMVYLQKENIIDESGMPKERFSAEFPKEGPSILRIQQVVRGDSAAYFCASSPGRERTEQYFGPGTRLTVT.

The CDR3 loop is CAILAGRTGELFF. CDR3 DNA sequence: TGTGCCATCTTGGCAGGGAGGACCGGGGAGCTGTTTTTT. The rearrangement joins TRBV10-3 to TRBJ2-2, with D possibly being TRBD2 (6 bases). The ends were cut back, 8 bases at V and 5 bases at J, with 12 bases in the middle. The length of the CDR3 is 13 residues. The germline V gene has CDR1 ENHRY and CDR2 SYGVKD.

This clone was recorded only once. The V and J genes are TRBV6-1 and TRBJ2-2, with 9 bases identical to TRBD1. Looked up from germline, CDR1 is MNHNS and CDR2 is SASEGT. Germline trimming cut 4 bases from V and 5 bases from J; bases unmatched to any gene: 11. The CDR3 loop spans 17 amino acids. The CDR3 DNA sequence: TGTGCCAGCAGTGCCAACCTACAGGGGGCAAGTACCGGGGAGCTGTTTTTT. Protein: CASSANLQGASTGELFF.

The chain recombines TRBV10-3 with TRBJ2-7, with TRBD1 matching 9 bases. J lost 3 bases, V lost 7 bases, and 7 bases had no gene match. Per the germline V gene, CDR1 is ENHRY and CDR2 is SYGVKD. The CDR3 is made up of 14 amino acids. CDR3: CAIMTGGLSYEQYF. The CDR3 DNA follows: TGTGCCATCATGACAGGGGGACTGAGCTACGAGCAGTACTTC.

The chain links TRBV2 to TRBJ1-2, with D tentatively TRBD1 (5 bases). Germline values: CDR1 SNHLY, CDR2 FYNNEI. CDR3 length: 16 amino acids. V shed 7 bases and J shed 7 bases, with 25 bases lying between them. The CDR3 nucleotides are TGTGCCAGCACCACAGTTCCAGGGACTTCCACCTTTGGCTACACCTTC. Encoded protein: CASTTVPGTSTFGYTF. Complete variable domain (other parts from reference TRBV2 and TRBJ1-2): EPEVTQTPSHQVTQMGQEVILRCVPISNHLYFYWYRQILGQKVEFLVSFYNNEISEKSEIFDDQFSVERPDGSNFTLKIRSTKLEDSAMYFCASTTVPGTSTFGYTFGSGTRLTVV.

The rearrangement links TRBV7-9 to TRBJ2-7; D perhaps matches TRBD1 (5 bases). The germline V gene has CDR1 SEHNR and CDR2 FQNEAQ (reference sequence). V lost 3 bases and J 3 bases, leaving 12 bases between the germline ends. The CDR3 has 14 residues. The CDR3 spells CASSFGAKGYEQYF. The CDR3 coding sequence is TGTGCCAGCAGCTTTGGGGCTAAGGGCTACGAGCAGTACTTC.

The chain is built from TRBV18 and TRBJ2-2; no clear D gene. This CDR3 has 14 residues. Germline V CDR1 and CDR2: KGHSH, LQKENI. V was cut by 2 bases and J by 2 bases, with 6 bases left in between. CDR3: CASSPYRNTGELFF. Written as DNA, the CDR3 is TGTGCCAGCTCACCATATAGAAACACCGGGGAGCTGTTTTTT.

The chain employs TRBV7-3 and TRBJ2-2; D gene uncertain. V lost 5 bases and J lost 0, with 16 bases in between. This CDR3 is built from 17 residues. The germline V gene has CDR1 SGHTA and CDR2 FQGTGA. The CDR3: CASSLVSPLPNTGELFF. DNA for the CDR3: TGTGCCAGCAGCCTGGTAAGTCCCCTACCGAACACCGGGGAGCTGTTTTTT.

The rearrangement joins TRBV4-1 to TRBJ2-3, with D perhaps matching TRBD2 (6 bases). The CDR3 length is 15 residues. The V gene's germline CDR1 is MGHRA and CDR2 YSYEKL. Trimming cost V 3 bases and J 4 bases, with 14 bases left between them. Here the CDR3 DNA reads TGCGCCAGCAGCCATTCCCCGACTAGTTCAGATACGCAGTATTTT. Translation gives CASSHSPTSSDTQYF.

The rearrangement uses TRBV30 and TRBJ2-2; D is perhaps TRBD2 (5 bases). V was cut by 0 bases and J by 4 bases, with 6 bases left in between. The V gene's germline CDR1 is GTSNPN and CDR2 SVGIG (reference sequence). This CDR3 has 13 residues. The CDR3 region is CAWSVLGTGELFF. The DNA for the CDR3 is TGTGCCTGGAGTGTACTAGGCACCGGGGAGCTGTTTTTT.

This chain uses TRBV27 with TRBJ2-7; 11 nucleotides line up with TRBD2. The germline V gene has CDR1 MNHEY and CDR2 SMNVEV (reference sequence). The J segment lost 2 bases and the V segment lost 5 bases, leaving 8 bases of the junction unmatched. This CDR3 comprises 16 residues. The CDR3 DNA follows: TGTGCCAGCAGTCGCTCCGGGACTAGCGGTACCTACGAGCAGTACTTC. Translated, it gives CASSRSGTSGTYEQYF.

The chain couples TRBV2 to TRBJ1-2; 11 bases map to TRBD1. V lost 6 bases and J lost 6; bases outside the gene matches: 3. The CDR3 contains 13 residues. CDR1 and CDR2 (germline): SNHLY, FYNNEI. The chain's CDR3 is CASRWTGGNGYTF. In DNA form, the CDR3 reads TGTGCCAGCAGGTGGACAGGGGGCAATGGCTACACCTTC.

The V gene is TRBV5-1, the J gene TRBJ1-1, with D possibly being TRBD1 (6 bases). The CDR3 has 13 amino acids. Germline-derived CDR1 and CDR2 are SGHRS and YFSETQ. Trimming removed 5 bases from V and 1 base from J, with 9 bases in between. The CDR3, as DNA: TGCGCCAGCAGTTTACAGGGGAACACTGAAGCTTTCTTT. Its protein is CASSLQGNTEAFF.

This chain links TRBV2 with TRBJ2-7; 7 nucleotides line up with TRBD1. Losses at the gene ends were 5 bases for V and 2 bases for J; bases not matched to a gene: 6. Germline V gene lookup returns CDR1 SNHLY and CDR2 FYNNEI. This CDR3 comprises 14 residues. CDR3 bases: TGTGCCAGCAGTACCAGACAGGGAACCTACGAGCAGTACTTC. Translation: CASSTRQGTYEQYF.